Shown below are 22 T cell receptor beta chains from a single sample sequenced in a study of Ad26.COV2.S vaccination and SARS-CoV-2 variants. The treatment denotes: around 19 received Ad26.COV2.S at low or high dose, single or two shots; several received placebo; per-sample allocation not given. Samples came from day 63 after the first vaccine or placebo injection. The table came from immunoSEQ multiplex PCR; TCRdb's copy has only in-frame clones and leaves some out. The sample gives fewer than 900,000 clones, around 89% of which show up once; about 1.5% is in the top ten. This material consisted of peripheral blood, taken in a trial of Ad26.COV2.S vaccine versus placebo. Receptor source: a person aged 18-60 years who received the Ad26.COV2.S COVID-19 vaccine or a placebo.

V usage is TRBV18 and J usage is TRBJ1-4; D is perhaps TRBD1 (6 bases). Germline V lookup: CDR1 KGHSH, CDR2 LQKENI. Trimming left V 6 bases short and J 8 bases short, with 19 bases between. The CDR3 has 15 amino acids. CDR3 sequence reads: CASSLRQDVQEKLFF. The CDR3 DNA reads as TGTGCCAGCTCTTTAAGACAGGACGTACAGGAAAAACTGTTTTTT. Supplemented by reference TRBV18 and TRBJ1-4, the full variable domain reads NAGVMQNPRHLVRRRGQEARLRCSPMKGHSHVYWYRQLPEEGLKFMVYLQKENIIDESGMPKERFSAEFPKEGPSILRIQQVVRGDSAAYFCASSLRQDVQEKLFFGSGTQLSVL.

This chain uses TRBV5-4 with TRBJ2-1; possibly TRBD2 for D (5 bases). This CDR3 is 11 amino acids long. Germline lookup yields CDR1 SGHNT and CDR2 YYREEE (reference sequence). Trimming removed 4 bases from V and 8 bases from J, with 7 bases in between. The CDR3 protein is CASSGGDEQFF. The CDR3 coding sequence is TGTGCCAGCAGCGGAGGTGATGAGCAGTTCTTC.

The gene calls are TRBV5-1 and TRBJ1-3; the D gene is possibly TRBD1 (6 bases). This CDR3 comprises 16 residues. Germline V gene sequence: CDR1 SGHRS, CDR2 YFSETQ. V shed 0 bases and J shed 0 bases, with 10 bases lying between them. The CDR3 coding sequence is TGCGCCAGCAGCTTGGAGGGGGGCTACTCTGGAAACACCATATATTTT. Protein: CASSLEGGYSGNTIYF.

This chain links TRBV5-1 with TRBJ1-5; a possible D gene is TRBD1 (5 bases). The germline V gene has CDR1 SGHRS and CDR2 YFSETQ. This CDR3 region has 14 residues. Trimming cost V 3 bases and J 3 bases, with 10 bases left between them. This CDR3 reads CASSSRQPNQPQHF. In nucleotides, the CDR3 is TGCGCCAGCAGCTCAAGACAGCCCAATCAGCCCCAGCATTTT.

The chain has TRBV6-2 or TRBV6-3 and TRBJ1-2, with D unclear. Looked up from germline, CDR1 is MNHEY and CDR2 is SVGEGT. Trimming removed 0 bases from V and 5 bases from J, with 16 bases in between. The CDR3 sequence is 16 residues long. The CDR3 loop is CASSYSPAGGIYGYTF. DNA for the CDR3: TGTGCCAGCAGTTACTCCCCGGCAGGTGGGATATATGGCTACACCTTC.

The rearrangement links TRBV18 to TRBJ2-3; 9 bases are a match to TRBD2. Germline loops: CDR1 KGHSH, CDR2 LQKENI. There are 15 residues in the CDR3. Trimming removed 8 bases from V and 2 bases from J; junction bases left unmatched: 8. DNA for the CDR3: TGTGCCAGCCACCGTAGCGGGAGCGTCACAGATACGCAGTATTTT. Its translation is CASHRSGSVTDTQYF.

The V and J genes are TRBV19 and TRBJ1-1; D perhaps matches TRBD1 (5 bases). Germline V gene lookup returns CDR1 LNHDA and CDR2 SQIVND (reference sequence). The CDR3 length is 13 residues. V was clipped by 3 bases and J by 12 bases, with 17 bases between them. The CDR3 reads CASSMGVAGLTFF. In DNA, the CDR3 is TGTGCCAGTAGTATGGGGGTGGCAGGCTTGACTTTCTTT.

CDR3 residues: CASSYGTSGFPNEQYF. The CDR3 DNA sequence: TGTGCCAGCAGTTACGGGACTAGCGGGTTCCCCAACGAGCAGTACTTC. This sequence joins TRBV6-5 and TRBJ2-7; TRBD2 aligns across 12 bases. The CDR3 spans 16 residues. In germline, CDR1 is MNHEY, CDR2 SVGAGI. V was pared by 2 bases and J by 5 bases, with 7 bases of the junction left unmatched.

The chain couples TRBV6-1 to TRBJ2-7; D is possibly TRBD2 (5 bases). The length of the CDR3 is 16 residues. Germline CDR1 and CDR2: MNHNS and SASEGT. Trimming removed 1 base from V and 0 bases from J, with 13 bases in between. In DNA, the CDR3 is TGTGCCAGCAGTGAAGAGCGCTTCACTAGCTCCTACGAGCAGTACTTC. Its protein product is CASSEERFTSSYEQYF.

This clone was counted between two and nine times. This chain links TRBV5-1 with TRBJ1-4, with D maybe TRBD1 (5 bases). The germline CDR1 and CDR2 sequences are SGHRS and YFSETQ. Trimming shortened V by 0 bases and J by 8 bases, and 14 bases separated the two germline ends. The CDR3 is 15 amino acids. The CDR3 DNA reads as TGCGCCAGCAGCTTGGCGTCGGGGGGGACGGAAAAACTGTTTTTT. This encodes CASSLASGGTEKLFF.

The rearrangement links TRBV7-9 to TRBJ1-2; 9 bases fit TRBD1. CDR1 is SEHNR and CDR2 is FQNEAQ in the germline V gene (reference sequence). The CDR3 is 16 amino acids. With 7 bases clipped from V and 1 base from J, the junction kept 10 bases outside the gene matches. The DNA for the CDR3 is TGTGCCAGCACCGACACCGCGGGACAGGGTAACTATGGCTACACCTTC. Translating gives CASTDTAGQGNYGYTF.

The chain carries TRBV5-5 and TRBJ2-7, with D hard to call. There are 15 residues in the CDR3. The V end was cut by 3 bases, the J end by 0 bases, with 13 bases between. Per the germline V gene, CDR1 is SGHKS and CDR2 is YYEKEE (reference sequence). Written as DNA, the CDR3 is TGTGCCAGCAGCTCGGGCCCCGGTTACTCCTACGAGCAGTACTTC. Translating it yields CASSSGPGYSYEQYF.

Details on this clone: Other DNA sequences in the same sample also yield this CDR3. This sequence joins TRBV5-5 and TRBJ1-4; D unclear. This CDR3 has 14 residues. Germline V CDR1 and CDR2: SGHKS, YYEKEE (reference sequence). With 4 bases removed from V and 0 bases from J, the gap between germline ends came to 7 bases. CDR3 bases: TGTGCCAGCAGCCTCAAGACAACTAATGAAAAACTGTTTTTT. This encodes CASSLKTTNEKLFF.

The chain carries TRBV9 and TRBJ1-1, with 7 bases identical to TRBD1. The trim removed 1 base at V and 8 bases at J, leaving 5 bases unmatched. The CDR3 has 13 residues. Germline CDR1 is SGDLS and CDR2 is YYNGEE. CDR3 amino acids: CASSVWDSSEAFF. CDR3 in DNA: TGTGCCAGCAGCGTATGGGACAGTTCGGAAGCTTTCTTT.

The rearrangement links TRBV30 to TRBJ2-7; D is perhaps TRBD1 or TRBD2 (6 bases each). V was cut by 0 bases and J by 3 bases, with 15 bases left in between. From germline, CDR1 is GTSNPN and CDR2 SVGIG (reference sequence). The CDR3 consists of 15 residues. In nucleotides, the CDR3 is TGTGCCTGGAGTGTTGGGGGGACAAGCATCTACGAGCAGTACTTC. This encodes CAWSVGGTSIYEQYF.

V and J are TRBV19 and TRBJ2-4, with D perhaps TRBD1 or TRBD2 (6 bases each). Trimming stripped 7 bases from V and 0 bases from J, with 19 bases between. The CDR3 spans 17 residues. Germline lookup yields CDR1 LNHDA and CDR2 SQIVND (reference sequence). The CDR3 spells CASTVEGRGVAKNIQYF. The CDR3 coding sequence is TGTGCCAGTACCGTAGAGGGTAGGGGGGTAGCCAAAAACATTCAGTACTTC.

The chain links TRBV19 to TRBJ2-7; 10 nucleotides align to TRBD1. Germline V gives CDR1 LNHDA, CDR2 SQIVND (reference sequence). The CDR3 is 13 amino acids. The junction had 2 bases not matched to a gene; V was cut back by 6 bases and J by 3 bases. The CDR3 region has the DNA TGTGCCAGTAGGGACAGGGGGAGCTACGAGCAGTACTTC. Translating it yields CASRDRGSYEQYF.

The V and J genes are TRBV19 and TRBJ2-7, with 8 bases that match TRBD1. The length of the CDR3 is 14 residues. Germline V gene sequence: CDR1 LNHDA, CDR2 SQIVND (reference sequence). V gave up 5 bases and J gave up 3 bases; unmatched junction bases: 6. The CDR3 loop reads CASSATGVVYEQYF. In DNA form, the CDR3 reads TGTGCCAGTAGTGCGACAGGGGTGGTCTACGAGCAGTACTTC.

This clone was seen only once. V is TRBV13 and J is TRBJ2-2; the D gene could be TRBD1 or TRBD2 (5 bases each). The CDR3 extends over 17 amino acids. Trimming cost V 5 bases and J 2 bases, with 18 bases left between them. The germline gives CDR1 PRHDT, CDR2 FYEKMQ (reference sequence). The CDR3 loop is CASSRPGGPSNTGELFF. CDR3 nucleotide sequence: TGTGCCAGCAGCCGTCCTGGGGGACCCTCAAACACCGGGGAGCTGTTTTTT.

This clone was seen a handful of times. The CDR3 spells CASSYLTGNIQYF. The CDR3 DNA follows: TGTGCCAGCAGTTACCTGACGGGAAACATTCAGTACTTC. The chain is built from TRBV6-5 and TRBJ2-4; D not resolved. Trimming stripped 2 bases from V and 6 bases from J, with 8 bases between. The CDR3 extends over 13 amino acids. Per germline, CDR1 MNHEY and CDR2 SVGAGI.

The chain is built from TRBV10-3 and TRBJ2-2; 12 positions agree with TRBD2. This CDR3 has 15 amino acids. Germline V gene sequence: CDR1 ENHRY, CDR2 SYGVKD. J gave up 2 bases and V 11 bases, and 6 bases lay outside the gene matches. The CDR3 here is CASRLAGDNTGELFF. The DNA for the CDR3 is TGTGCCTCCCGACTAGCGGGAGATAACACCGGGGAGCTGTTTTTT.

The sample holds one count of this clone. The rearrangement uses TRBV27 and TRBJ2-7; a weak D match, TRBD1 (6 bases). With 5 bases removed from V and 1 base from J, the gap between germline ends came to 15 bases. Germline-derived CDR1 and CDR2 are MNHEY and SMNVEV (reference sequence). The CDR3 loop spans 15 amino acids. CDR3: CASSTVRGTSYEQYF. The CDR3 DNA is TGTGCCAGCAGTACGGTTAGGGGGACATCCTACGAGCAGTACTTC.